Reported below is one T cell receptor beta chain. The sample belongs to a study of T cell changes during pregnancy in multiple sclerosis. Sequencing used immunoSEQ multiplex PCR; TCRdb keeps in-frame clones, though not all of them. The data hold some 80,000 clones, with approximately 93% observed a single time. The CDR3 is 15 amino acids. Trimming removed 6 bases at V and 7 bases at J, with 21 bases between. CDR1 MNHNY and CDR2 SVGAGI come from the germline V gene (reference sequence). The sequence was collected from a female donor with multiple sclerosis, enrolled in a pregnancy study. The chain links TRBV6-6 to TRBJ1-2; TRBD1 might be the D (5 bases). The specimen comprised CD4+ T cells from peripheral blood mononuclear cells, sampled after pregnancy. In DNA form, the CDR3 reads TGTGCCAGCAGATCCACCTTTCTCATGACAGTTGGCTACACCTTC. This translates into CASRSTFLMTVGYTF.